The sequence of this T cell receptor (beta chain) was determined in a study of response to subunit inactivated influenza vaccine (dated by TCRdb to the late 2010s). Notes on the research overall: To follow how T cells responded to a trivalent subunit inactivated influenza vaccine, the researchers relied on deep quantitative profiling of the T cell receptor repertoire. General conclusions and limits of the study: It was suggested by the authors that each seasonal influenza vaccination may recruit only a limited number of new T cells.

Taken from the germline V gene (reference sequence), the CDR1 and CDR2 loops are LGHDT and YNNKEL. From its cysteine to its phenylalanine, the CDR3 spans 14 amino acids. Only the CDR3 DNA stays, 42 bases, in frame from base 1. V is cut back by 4 bases and J by 6 bases, with 5 bases in the junction unmatched. In regard to this clonotype: Its target antigen remains unknown. No per-base quality is available; no much larger clone lies one base away.

Receptor libraries were prepared by RT-PCR. Instrument on record: Illumina HiSeq 2500. The public reads were reanalyzed by TCRdb: fastp trimming at Q25, MiXCR alignment, in-frame beta chains only. One record per CDR3 amino acid sequence lists the most common genes and DNA. The sample contains about 780,000 distinct CDR3 sequences, approximately 18% of them found a single time. The ten largest account for roughly 10% of the sample. The clonotype originates from a man aged 50-59 years who received an inactivated influenza vaccine. Donor details come from another sample of the same person, matched by shared clones. The chain employs TRBV3-1 and TRBJ2-1, and TRBD1 aligns with 8 junction nucleotides. The input for sequencing was PBMCs from blood, taken more than 4 days after vaccination. The DNA sequence is as follows: TGTGCCAGCAGCCTGGGACAGGCAGGCAATGAGCAGTTCTTC. It translates as CASSLGQAGNEQFF.